This TCR beta chain was recovered during a study of blood T cell repertoires in COVID-19. Turning to the study itself: Whether acute or convalescent, the COVID-19 samples came from the United States, Italy and Spain.

This CDR3 has 15 amino acids. The germline V and J ends were trimmed by 0 bases and 4 bases, with 12 bases remaining between them. CDR1 is SEHNR and CDR2 is FQNEAQ in the germline V gene (reference sequence). Assay used: immunoSEQ multiplex PCR; TCRdb lists only in-frame clones, some missing. The sample lists just over 250,000 clones, less than 90% seen once, with roughly 4% in the top ten. V usage is TRBV7-9 and J usage is TRBJ1-2; D remains unclear. This receptor was taken from a man in his 60s who had recovered from COVID-19. The specimen was peripheral blood. The CDR3 region has the DNA TGTGCCAGCAGCTTAGCCCCGCAGGCGGGCTATGGCTACACCTTC. Protein sequence: CASSLAPQAGYGYTF.